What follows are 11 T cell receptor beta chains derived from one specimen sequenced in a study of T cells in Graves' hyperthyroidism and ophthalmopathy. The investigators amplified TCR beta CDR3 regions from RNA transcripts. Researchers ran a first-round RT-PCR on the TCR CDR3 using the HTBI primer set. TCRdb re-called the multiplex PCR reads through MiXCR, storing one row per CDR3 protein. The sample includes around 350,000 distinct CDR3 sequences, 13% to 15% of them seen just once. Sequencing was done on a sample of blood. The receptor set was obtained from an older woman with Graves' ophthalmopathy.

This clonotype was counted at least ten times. The CDR3 sequence is CASNSDGGGWNQPQHF. CDR3 coding DNA: TGTGCCAGCAACTCAGACGGGGGGGGTTGGAATCAGCCCCAGCATTTT. V is TRBV12-3 or TRBV12-4 and J is TRBJ1-5; TRBD1 is a possible D gene (5 bases). Deletions cut 7 bases from V and 4 bases from J, with 20 bases between. The CDR3 extends over 16 amino acids.

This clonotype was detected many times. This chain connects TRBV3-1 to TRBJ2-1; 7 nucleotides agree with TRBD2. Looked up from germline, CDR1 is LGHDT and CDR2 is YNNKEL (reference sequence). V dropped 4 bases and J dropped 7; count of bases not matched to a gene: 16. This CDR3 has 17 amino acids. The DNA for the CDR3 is TGTGCCAGCAGCCCTCCCCGGGGGGACTACGGGCTTAATGAGCAGTTCTTC. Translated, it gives CASSPPRGDYGLNEQFF.

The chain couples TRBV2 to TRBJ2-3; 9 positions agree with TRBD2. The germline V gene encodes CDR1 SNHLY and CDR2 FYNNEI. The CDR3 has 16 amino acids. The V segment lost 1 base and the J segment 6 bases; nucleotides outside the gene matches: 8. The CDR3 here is CASSEEGSGRLDTQYF. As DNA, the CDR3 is TGTGCCAGCAGTGAAGAAGGAAGCGGGAGGTTGGATACGCAGTATTTT.

DNA of the CDR3: TGTGCCAGCAGCTTCGATGAGCAGTTCTTC. Amino acid sequence: CASSFDEQFF. The gene calls are TRBV11-2 and TRBJ2-1, with D uncertain. From germline, CDR1 is SGHAT and CDR2 FQNNGV. V was trimmed by 3 bases and J by 8 bases, leaving 2 bases between them. CDR3 length equals 10 residues.

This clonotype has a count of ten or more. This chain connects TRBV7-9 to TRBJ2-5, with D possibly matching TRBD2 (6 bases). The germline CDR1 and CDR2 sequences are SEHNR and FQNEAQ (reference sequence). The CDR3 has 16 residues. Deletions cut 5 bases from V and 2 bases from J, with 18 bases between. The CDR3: CASSDLGGQEQETQYF. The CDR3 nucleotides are TGTGCCAGCAGCGACTTGGGAGGACAAGAACAAGAGACCCAGTACTTC.

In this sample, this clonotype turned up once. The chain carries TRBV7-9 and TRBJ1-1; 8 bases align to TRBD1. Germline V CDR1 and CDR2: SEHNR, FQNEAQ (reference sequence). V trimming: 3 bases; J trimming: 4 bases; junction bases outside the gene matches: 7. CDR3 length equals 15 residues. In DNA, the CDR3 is TGTGCCAGCAGCTTTTCAGGGGGCGCGGGCACTGAAGCTTTCTTT. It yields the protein CASSFSGGAGTEAFF.

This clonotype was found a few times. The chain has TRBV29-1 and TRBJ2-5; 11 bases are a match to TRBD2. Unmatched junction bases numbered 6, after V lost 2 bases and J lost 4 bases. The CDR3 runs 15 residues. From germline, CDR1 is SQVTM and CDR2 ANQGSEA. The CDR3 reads CSVETLAGGRETQYF. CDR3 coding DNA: TGCAGCGTTGAAACCCTAGCGGGAGGTCGAGAGACCCAGTACTTC.

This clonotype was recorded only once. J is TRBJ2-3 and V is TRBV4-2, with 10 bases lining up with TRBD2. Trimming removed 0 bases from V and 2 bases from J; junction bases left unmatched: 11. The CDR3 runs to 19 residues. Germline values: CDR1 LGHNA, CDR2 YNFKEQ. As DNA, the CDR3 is TGTGCCAGCAGCCAAGACTTCGGTCTAGCGGGAGCACTCACAGATACGCAGTATTTT. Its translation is CASSQDFGLAGALTDTQYF.

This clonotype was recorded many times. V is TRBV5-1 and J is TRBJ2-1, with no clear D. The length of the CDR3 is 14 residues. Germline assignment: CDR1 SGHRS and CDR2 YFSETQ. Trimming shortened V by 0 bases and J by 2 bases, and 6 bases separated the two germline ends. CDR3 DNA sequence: TGCGCCAGCAGCTTGGTAGAAACCTACAATGAGCAGTTCTTC. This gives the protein CASSLVETYNEQFF.

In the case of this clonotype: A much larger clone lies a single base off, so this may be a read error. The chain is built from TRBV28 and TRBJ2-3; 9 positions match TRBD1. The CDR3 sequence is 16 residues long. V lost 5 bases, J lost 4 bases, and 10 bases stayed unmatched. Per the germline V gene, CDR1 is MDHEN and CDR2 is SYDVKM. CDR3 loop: CASSPTTGGRPDTQYF. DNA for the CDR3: TGTGCCAGCAGTCCTACCACAGGGGGCCGTCCAGATACGCAGTATTTT.

For the CDR3, the DNA is TGTGCCAGTAACTCATGGTCGGAGCAAGGGACCGGGGAGCTGTTTTTT. It specifies CASNSWSEQGTGELFF. This chain uses TRBV19 with TRBJ2-2; D remains unclear. Germline V gene lookup returns CDR1 LNHDA and CDR2 SQIVND (reference sequence). V was trimmed by 7 bases and J by 5 bases, leaving 20 bases between them. The CDR3 is 16 residues long.